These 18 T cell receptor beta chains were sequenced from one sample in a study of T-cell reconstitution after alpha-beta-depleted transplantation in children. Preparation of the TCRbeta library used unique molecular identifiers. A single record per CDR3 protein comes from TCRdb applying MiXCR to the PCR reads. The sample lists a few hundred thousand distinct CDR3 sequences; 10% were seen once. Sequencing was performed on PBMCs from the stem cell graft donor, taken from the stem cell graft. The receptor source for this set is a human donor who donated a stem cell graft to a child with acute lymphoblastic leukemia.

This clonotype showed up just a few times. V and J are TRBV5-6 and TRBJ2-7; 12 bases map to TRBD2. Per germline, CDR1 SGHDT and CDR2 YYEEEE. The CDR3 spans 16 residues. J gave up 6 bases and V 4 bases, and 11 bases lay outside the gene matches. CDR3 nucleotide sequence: TGTGCCAGCAGCGCGGCGACGACTAGCGGGAGAGGCGAGCAGTACTTC. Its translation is CASSAATTSGRGEQYF.

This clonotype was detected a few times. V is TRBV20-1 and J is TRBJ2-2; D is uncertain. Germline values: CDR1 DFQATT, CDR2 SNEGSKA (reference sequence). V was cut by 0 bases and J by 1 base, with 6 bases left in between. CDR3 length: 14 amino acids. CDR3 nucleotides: TGCAGTGCTAGAGATGCGCAGAACACCGGGGAGCTGTTTTTT. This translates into CSARDAQNTGELFF.

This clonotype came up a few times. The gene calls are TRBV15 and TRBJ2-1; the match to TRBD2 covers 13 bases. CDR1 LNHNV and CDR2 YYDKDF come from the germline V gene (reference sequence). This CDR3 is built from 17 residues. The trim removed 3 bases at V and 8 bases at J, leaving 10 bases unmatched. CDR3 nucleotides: TGTGCCACCAGCAGGGAAACTAGCGGGAGGGCCTGGGATGAGCAGTTCTTC. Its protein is CATSRETSGRAWDEQFF.

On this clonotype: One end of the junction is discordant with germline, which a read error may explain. The CDR3 nucleotides are TGTCCCAGCAGTTTCGCGATAGCCTACGAGCAGTACTTC. This sequence encodes CPSSFAIAYEQYF. The rearrangement uses TRBV6-2 or TRBV6-3 and TRBJ2-7; no firm D call. From germline, CDR1 is MNHEY and CDR2 SVGEGT. The CDR3 extends over 13 amino acids.

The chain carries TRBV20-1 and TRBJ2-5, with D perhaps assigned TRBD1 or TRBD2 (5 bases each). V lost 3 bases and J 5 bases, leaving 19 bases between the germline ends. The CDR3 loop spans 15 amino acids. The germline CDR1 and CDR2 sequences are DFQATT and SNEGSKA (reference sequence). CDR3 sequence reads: CSARLRTPWGETQYF. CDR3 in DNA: TGCAGTGCTAGGCTTCGCACTCCTTGGGGGGAGACCCAGTACTTC.

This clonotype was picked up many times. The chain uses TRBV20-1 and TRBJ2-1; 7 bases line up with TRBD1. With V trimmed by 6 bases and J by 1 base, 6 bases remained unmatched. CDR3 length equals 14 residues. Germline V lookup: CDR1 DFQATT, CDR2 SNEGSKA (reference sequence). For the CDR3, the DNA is TGCAGTGCCCGACAGGGAGTTTCCTACAATGAGCAGTTCTTC. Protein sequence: CSARQGVSYNEQFF.

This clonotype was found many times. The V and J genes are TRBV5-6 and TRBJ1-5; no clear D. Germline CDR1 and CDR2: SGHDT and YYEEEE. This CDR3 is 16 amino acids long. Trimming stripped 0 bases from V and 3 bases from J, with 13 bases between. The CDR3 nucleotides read TGTGCCAGCAGCTTGGCAGGCCGGTTTCCCAATCAGCCCCAGCATTTT. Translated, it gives CASSLAGRFPNQPQHF.

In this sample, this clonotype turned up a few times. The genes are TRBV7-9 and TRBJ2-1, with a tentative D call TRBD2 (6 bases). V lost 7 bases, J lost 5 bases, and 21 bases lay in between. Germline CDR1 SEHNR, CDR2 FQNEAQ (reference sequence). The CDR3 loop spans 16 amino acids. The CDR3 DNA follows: TGTGCCAGCACCCTCCAGCGGGTCGGACCGAACAATGAGCAGTTCTTC. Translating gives CASTLQRVGPNNEQFF. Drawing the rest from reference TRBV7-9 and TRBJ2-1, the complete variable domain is DTGVSQNPRHKITKRGQNVTFRCDPISEHNRLYWYRQTLGQGPEFLTYFQNEAQLEKSRLLSDRFSAERPKGSFSTLEIQRTEQGDSAMYLCASTLQRVGPNNEQFFGPGTRLTVL.

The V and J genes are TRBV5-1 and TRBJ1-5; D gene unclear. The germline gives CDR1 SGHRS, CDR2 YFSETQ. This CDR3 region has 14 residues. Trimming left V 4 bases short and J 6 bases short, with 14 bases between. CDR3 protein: CASSIGPSGQPQHF. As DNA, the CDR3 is TGCGCCAGCAGCATCGGACCCAGCGGTCAGCCCCAGCATTTT.

The CDR3 sequence: CASSPGLAGAVDEQFF. CDR3 sequence (DNA): TGTGCCAGCAGTCCCGGACTAGCGGGGGCCGTCGATGAGCAGTTCTTC. V usage is TRBV28 and J usage is TRBJ2-1, with 13 bases aligning to TRBD2. Trimming cost V 5 bases and J 8 bases; bases outside gene matches: 9. The germline CDR1 and CDR2 sequences are MDHEN and SYDVKM. This CDR3 has 16 residues.

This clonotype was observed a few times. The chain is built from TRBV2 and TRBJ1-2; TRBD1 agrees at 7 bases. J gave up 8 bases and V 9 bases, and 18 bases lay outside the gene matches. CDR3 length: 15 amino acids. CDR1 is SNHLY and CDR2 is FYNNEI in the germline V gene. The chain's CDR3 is CARWGVTGAEIGYTF. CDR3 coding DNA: TGTGCCAGATGGGGGGTAACAGGGGCGGAGATCGGCTACACCTTC. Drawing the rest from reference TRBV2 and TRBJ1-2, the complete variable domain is EPEVTQTPSHQVTQMGQEVILRCVPISNHLYFYWYRQILGQKVEFLVSFYNNEISEKSEIFDDQFSVERPDGSNFTLKIRSTKLEDSAMYFCARWGVTGAEIGYTFGSGTRLTVV.

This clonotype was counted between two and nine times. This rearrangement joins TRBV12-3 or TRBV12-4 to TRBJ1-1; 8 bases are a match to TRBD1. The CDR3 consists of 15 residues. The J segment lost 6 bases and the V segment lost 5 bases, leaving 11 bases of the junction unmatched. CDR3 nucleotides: TGTGCCAGCAGTGGGAGGACAGGGAGGGCCGCTGAAGCTTTCTTT. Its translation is CASSGRTGRAAEAFF.

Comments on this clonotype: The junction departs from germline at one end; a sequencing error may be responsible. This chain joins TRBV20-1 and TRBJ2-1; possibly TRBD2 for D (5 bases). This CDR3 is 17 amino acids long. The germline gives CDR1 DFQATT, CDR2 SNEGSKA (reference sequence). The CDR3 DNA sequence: TGCTGTGCTAGAGACGCTAGGAGGACTGGGTCCTACAATGAGCAGTTCTTC. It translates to CCARDARRTGSYNEQFF.

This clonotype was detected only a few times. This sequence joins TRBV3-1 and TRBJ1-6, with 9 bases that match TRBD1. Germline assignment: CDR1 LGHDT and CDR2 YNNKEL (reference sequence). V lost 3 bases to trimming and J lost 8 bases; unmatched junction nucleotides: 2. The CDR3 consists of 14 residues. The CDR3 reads CASSQTGGDSPLHF. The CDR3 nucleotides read TGTGCCAGCAGCCAGACAGGGGGGGATTCACCCCTCCACTTT.

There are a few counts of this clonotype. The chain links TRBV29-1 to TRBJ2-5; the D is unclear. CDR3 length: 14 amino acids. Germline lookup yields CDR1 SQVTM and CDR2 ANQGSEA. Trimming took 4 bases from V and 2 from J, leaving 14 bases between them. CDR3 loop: CSVGSGSLQETQYF. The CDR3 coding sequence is TGCAGCGTTGGCTCCGGGTCCCTTCAAGAGACCCAGTACTTC.

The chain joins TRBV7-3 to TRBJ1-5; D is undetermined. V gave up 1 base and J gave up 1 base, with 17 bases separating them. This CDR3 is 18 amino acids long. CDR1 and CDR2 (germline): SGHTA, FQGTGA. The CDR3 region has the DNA TGTGCCAGCAGCTTAATCGCTCGGGGAACTAGAAGCAATCAGCCCCAGCATTTT. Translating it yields CASSLIARGTRSNQPQHF.

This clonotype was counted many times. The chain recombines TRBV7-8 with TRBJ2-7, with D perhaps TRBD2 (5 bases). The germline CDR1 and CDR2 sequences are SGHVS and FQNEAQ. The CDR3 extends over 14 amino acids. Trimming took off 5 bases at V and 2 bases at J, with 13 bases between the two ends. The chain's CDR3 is CASSIGRGTYEQYF. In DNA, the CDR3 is TGTGCCAGCAGCATAGGTCGGGGAACCTACGAGCAGTACTTC.

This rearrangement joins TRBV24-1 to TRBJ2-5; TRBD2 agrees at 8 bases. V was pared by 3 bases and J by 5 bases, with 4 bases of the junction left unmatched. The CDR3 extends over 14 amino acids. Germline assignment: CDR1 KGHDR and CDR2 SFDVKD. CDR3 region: CATSDPTSAETQYF. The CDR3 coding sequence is TGTGCCACCAGTGATCCGACTAGCGCGGAGACCCAGTACTTC.